These 8 T cell receptor beta chains originate from one sample sequenced in a study of early T cells in non-severe SARS-CoV-2 infection. Using its own MiXCR run on the 5' RACE reads, TCRdb lists one record per CDR3 protein. The sample gives about 30,000 distinct CDR3 sequences, around 7% of which show up once; over 30% is in the top ten. What was sequenced was whole blood. These receptors all stem from an adult who was a healthcare worker with PCR-confirmed SARS-CoV-2 infection or an uninfected control (not recorded which).

This clonotype was picked up many times. The V gene is TRBV18, the J gene TRBJ2-1; 9 positions match TRBD2. V was clipped by 3 bases and J by 7 bases; unmatched bases: 4. Germline V gene data show CDR1 as KGHSH and CDR2 as LQKENI. The CDR3 loop spans 14 amino acids. CDR3 in amino acids: CASSPDSGSNEQFF. For the CDR3, the DNA is TGTGCCAGCTCACCGGATAGCGGGAGTAATGAGCAGTTCTTC.

Ten or more counts support this clonotype. The chain couples TRBV10-2 to TRBJ2-1, with D maybe TRBD1 (5 bases). Germline V gene lookup returns CDR1 WSHSY and CDR2 SAAADI. The ends were cut back, 2 bases at V and 9 bases at J, with 14 bases in the middle. The CDR3 spans 14 residues. CDR3 in amino acids: CASSEVAGWGEQFF. In DNA form, the CDR3 reads TGCGCCAGCAGTGAGGTGGCAGGGTGGGGTGAGCAGTTCTTC.

This clonotype was seen at least ten times. This rearrangement joins TRBV7-9 to TRBJ1-2, with a weak D call TRBD1 (6 bases). Trimming shortened V by 1 base and J by 7 bases, and 13 bases separated the two germline ends. The CDR3 contains 14 residues. CDR1 and CDR2 from the germline V gene are SEHNR and FQNEAQ (reference sequence). As DNA, the CDR3 is TGTGCCAGCAGCTTAGATACAGGGTTCTCTGGCTACACCTTC. Protein product: CASSLDTGFSGYTF.

CDR3 in amino acids: CSAEESRLSGANVLTF. The CDR3 coding sequence is TGCAGTGCGGAAGAGTCTCGGCTGTCTGGGGCCAACGTCCTGACTTTC. The rearrangement links TRBV20-1 to TRBJ2-6; no clear D gene. The CDR3 contains 16 residues. Trimming left V 6 bases short and J 1 base short, with 16 bases between. CDR1 is DFQATT and CDR2 is SNEGSKA in the germline V gene (reference sequence).

The chain combines TRBV10-3 with TRBJ2-7, with no clear D. The length of the CDR3 is 16 residues. The germline V gene has CDR1 ENHRY and CDR2 SYGVKD. Deletions cut 2 bases from V and 0 bases from J, with 14 bases between. The CDR3 protein is CAISEDAALSSYEQYF. The CDR3, as DNA: TGTGCCATCAGTGAGGACGCGGCCCTCAGCTCCTACGAGCAGTACTTC.

This clonotype was seen at least ten times. The rearrangement uses TRBV5-1 and TRBJ2-1, with D uncertain. The CDR3 loop spans 14 amino acids. V lost 0 bases and J lost 10, with 14 bases in between. The V gene's germline CDR1 is SGHRS and CDR2 YFSETQ. This chain's CDR3 is CASSLGSLGREQFF. The CDR3 bases are TGCGCCAGCAGCTTGGGGTCTCTCGGGCGGGAGCAGTTCTTC.

In its sample, this clonotype was seen a few times. The V gene is TRBV24-1, the J gene TRBJ2-3; 8 bases line up with TRBD2. The germline gives CDR1 KGHDR, CDR2 SFDVKD. Unmatched junction bases numbered 11, after V lost 1 base and J lost 6 bases. This CDR3 has 17 amino acids. The CDR3 coding sequence is TGTGCCACCAGTGATTTACCCCGACGGGGGGGTAATGATACGCAGTATTTT. Amino acid sequence: CATSDLPRRGGNDTQYF.

There are many counts of this clonotype. V gene TRBV20-1 combines with J gene TRBJ2-1; 14 bases map to TRBD2. The CDR3 contains 20 residues. The J segment lost 4 bases and the V segment lost 3 bases, leaving 17 bases of the junction unmatched. Germline assignment: CDR1 DFQATT and CDR2 SNEGSKA (reference sequence). CDR3: CSASFPRGLAGVTPYNEQFF. In DNA form, the CDR3 reads TGCAGTGCTAGCTTTCCAAGGGGACTAGCGGGAGTAACGCCGTACAATGAGCAGTTCTTC.